This T cell receptor beta chain was captured in a study of cytomegalovirus exposure and HLA in healthy donors. Trimming cost V 4 bases and J 1 base, with 13 bases left between them. The germline V gene has CDR1 MDHEN and CDR2 SYDVKM. This CDR3 is built from 15 residues. General study findings and limits: 164 TCR beta chains were listed as cytomegalovirus-associated. V segments that were indistinguishable, TRBV6-2 and TRBV6-3 among them, were omitted from analysis. For cytomegalovirus status, the classifier reportedly gave diagnoses with high specificity and sensitivity.

The PCR was carried out with 60 Vbeta primers and 13 Jbeta primers. The method was immunoSEQ multiplex PCR; TCRdb's version includes in-frame clones alone and lacks a portion of them. The sample has around 120,000 clones, 80% seen once; the top ten hold over 1%. For this clone: Antigen unknown.

This sequence was found in a human donor in good health. This chain uses TRBV28 with TRBJ1-1; D not certain. The sequencing input was PBMCs. CDR3 in DNA: TGTGCCAGCAGTTGGACTGGGTTCGGGAACACTGAAGCTTTCTTT. Protein product: CASSWTGFGNTEAFF.